Shown below are 3 T cell receptor beta chains from a single sample sequenced in a study of control samples from healthy donors and cancer patients. Method: immunoSEQ multiplex PCR; TCRdb's copy keeps in-frame clones and lacks some. The repertoire includes 170,000 or so clones, approximately 94% of them detected once, and 1.3% to 1.5% sits in the top ten. Sequencing was carried out using blood. The source is a woman younger than 30 in good health.

V is TRBV20-1 and J is TRBJ2-5, with D possibly being TRBD2 (6 bases). The V gene's germline CDR1 is DFQATT and CDR2 SNEGSKA (reference sequence). V shed 3 bases and J shed 0 bases, with 20 bases lying between them. The CDR3 sequence is 17 residues long. CDR3 bases: TGCAGTGCTAGTGCCCCCGGCGGGAACTTCCACCAAGAGACCCAGTACTTC. It encodes CSASAPGGNFHQETQYF.

The rearrangement links TRBV6-6 to TRBJ1-1; perhaps TRBD1 as D (5 bases). CDR1 and CDR2 (germline): MNHNY, SVGAGI (reference sequence). This CDR3 spans 18 amino acids. V shed 5 bases and J shed 1 base, with 23 bases lying between them. The CDR3, as DNA: TGTGCCAGCAGTCCCCTCTCACCATCGGGGGGGTCGAACACTGAAGCTTTCTTT. Translated: CASSPLSPSGGSNTEAFF.

The CDR3 region is CASSHIESSGANVLTF. CDR3 bases: TGTGCCAGCTCACACATCGAGAGCTCTGGGGCCAACGTCCTGACTTTC. The V and J genes are TRBV18 and TRBJ2-6; unclear D gene. This CDR3 is built from 16 residues. Germline V CDR1 and CDR2: KGHSH, LQKENI. Trimming pared 4 bases from V and 0 bases from J, leaving 10 bases between.